This T cell receptor (beta chain) was sequenced during a study of regulatory T cells in long-lasting Graves disease. Study information: Patients met the persistent Graves' disease definition after over 5 years of antithyroid drugs with positive TSH receptor antibodies.

Sample time point: persistent/refractory GD, antithyroid drugs over 5 years with positive TRAb. Researchers made the TCR library from RNA that was extracted from PBMCs. An endocrinology unit in Xi'an, China, supplied the patients. A roughly 8.7-milliliter sample of peripheral blood was drawn into EDTA tubes. Relying on iRepertoire HTBI primers and Arm-PCR of CDR3 regions, the team built TCR beta libraries. TCRdb ran MiXCR on the multiplex PCR reads and lists one entry per CDR3 protein. The data hold a few hundred thousand distinct CDR3 sequences, with 20% to 25% observed a single time. Looked up from germline, CDR1 is SQVTM and CDR2 is ANQGSEA. The CDR3 length is 14 residues. V gave up 6 bases and J gave up 0 bases, with 11 bases separating them.

Sequenced material: peripheral blood mononuclear cells (PBMCs), taken when the disease was refractory, from a patient treated with antithyroid drugs. The chain uses TRBV29-1 and TRBJ2-2, with a weak D call TRBD2 (6 bases). The origin of this receptor is a female donor with Graves disease. CDR3 in amino acids: CSVATSTNTGELFF. The CDR3 region has the DNA TGCAGCGTCGCCACTAGCACGAACACCGGGGAGCTGTTTTTT.